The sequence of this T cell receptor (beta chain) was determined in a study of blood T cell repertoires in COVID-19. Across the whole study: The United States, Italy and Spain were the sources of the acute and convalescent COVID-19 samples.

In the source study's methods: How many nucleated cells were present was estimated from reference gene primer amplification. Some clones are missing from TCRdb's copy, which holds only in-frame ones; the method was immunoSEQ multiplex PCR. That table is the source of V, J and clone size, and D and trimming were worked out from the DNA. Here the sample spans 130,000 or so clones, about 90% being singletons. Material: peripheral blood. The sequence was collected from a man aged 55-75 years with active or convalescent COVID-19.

CDR3 DNA sequence: TGTGCCAGCAGCGCCCCTAGCGGGATCTACAATGAGCAGTTCTTC. It translates to CASSAPSGIYNEQFF. This chain uses TRBV11-2 with TRBJ2-1, with TRBD2 matching over 9 bases. V lost 5 bases and J lost 3; bases outside the gene matches: 5. The CDR3 contains 15 residues. Germline loops: CDR1 SGHAT, CDR2 FQNNGV.